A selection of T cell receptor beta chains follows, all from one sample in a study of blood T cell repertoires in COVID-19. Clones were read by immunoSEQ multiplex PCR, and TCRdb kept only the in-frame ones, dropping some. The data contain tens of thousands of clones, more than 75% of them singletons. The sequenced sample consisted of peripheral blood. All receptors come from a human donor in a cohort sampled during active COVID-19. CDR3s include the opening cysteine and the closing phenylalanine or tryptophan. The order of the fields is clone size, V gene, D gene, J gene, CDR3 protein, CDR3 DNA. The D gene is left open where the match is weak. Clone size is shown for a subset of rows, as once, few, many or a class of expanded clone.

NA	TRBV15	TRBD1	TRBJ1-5	CATSGGQGVSRPQHF	TGTGCCACCAGCGGCGGACAGGGGGTATCCCGGCCCCAGCATTTT
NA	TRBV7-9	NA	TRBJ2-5	CASSQVRTGQETQYF	TGTGCCAGCAGCCAAGTGCGGACGGGACAAGAGACCCAGTACTTC
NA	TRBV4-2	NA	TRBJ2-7	CASSSGQSFRYEQYF	TGTGCCAGCAGCTCCGGACAGTCTTTTCGGTACGAGCAGTACTTC
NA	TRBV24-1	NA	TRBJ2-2	CATRSTSGELFF	TGTGCCACCCGATCGACTTCCGGGGAGCTGTTTTTT
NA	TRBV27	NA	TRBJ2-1	CASSLGGLVHNEQFF	TGTGCCAGCAGTTTGGGGGGGCTAGTCCACAATGAGCAGTTCTTC
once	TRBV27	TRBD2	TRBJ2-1	CASSSSGGRGEQFF	TGTGCCAGCAGTTCCTCCGGGGGGAGAGGTGAGCAGTTCTTC
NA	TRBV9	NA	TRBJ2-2	CASSDREEGTNTGELFF	TGTGCCAGCAGCGACAGAGAGGAGGGGACGAACACCGGGGAGCTGTTTTTT
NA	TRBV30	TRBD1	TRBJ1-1	CAWGGQGNTEAFF	TGTGCCTGGGGGGGACAGGGGAACACTGAAGCTTTCTTT
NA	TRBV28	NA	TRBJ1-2	CASSLNSGIGGYTF	TGTGCCAGCAGTTTAAATTCAGGGATAGGAGGCTACACCTTC
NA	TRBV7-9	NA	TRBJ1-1	CASSPRLDTEAFF	TGTGCCAGCAGCCCTAGACTGGATACTGAAGCTTTCTTT
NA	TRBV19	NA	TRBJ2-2	CASSIKLRKLATRVGTGELFF	TGTGCCAGTAGTATTAAATTAAGGAAATTAGCGACGAGGGTTGGCACCGGGGAGCTGTTTTTT